Presented here are 5 T cell receptor beta chains from one specimen sequenced in a study of T cell repertoires in aging, cancer and after chemotherapy. Peripheral blood genomic DNA, not sorted cells or RNA, was the template. Rearranged V-D-J TRB sequences were amplified with a mixed TRB-A/B primer pool. MiXCR was run by TCRdb on the multiplex PCR reads, yielding one entry per CDR3 protein. This table has some 9,900 distinct CDR3 sequences, under 35% appearing once. What was sequenced was blood. The receptors stem from a human donor in good health.

This clonotype was seen more than once but under ten times. The CDR3 loop is CASTRGQGSYGYTF. The DNA for the CDR3 is TGCGCCAGCACCCGGGGACAGGGTAGCTATGGCTACACCTTC. This chain links TRBV10-2 with TRBJ1-2; TRBD1 matches 9 bases. The CDR3 is 14 residues long. The V gene end was trimmed by 7 bases and the J gene end by 4 bases; junction bases not matched to a gene: 7. The germline gives CDR1 WSHSY, CDR2 SAAADI.

This rearrangement joins TRBV7-9 to TRBJ1-5; D gene ambiguous. CDR3 length: 15 residues. V was shortened by 0 bases and J by 3 bases, with 9 bases between the two germline ends. The germline CDR1 and CDR2 sequences are SEHNR and FQNEAQ (reference sequence). The CDR3 sequence is CASSLAGSPNQPQHF. CDR3 DNA sequence: TGTGCCAGCAGCTTAGCCGGCAGCCCCAATCAGCCCCAGCATTTT. Full variable domain (missing parts from reference TRBV7-9 and TRBJ1-5): DTGVSQNPRHKITKRGQNVTFRCDPISEHNRLYWYRQTLGQGPEFLTYFQNEAQLEKSRLLSDRFSAERPKGSFSTLEIQRTEQGDSAMYLCASSLAGSPNQPQHFGDGTRLSIL.

The rearrangement links TRBV27 to TRBJ2-7, with D possibly TRBD1 on 5 matching bases. V lost 6 bases, J lost 2 bases, and 14 bases lay in between. The CDR3 extends over 14 amino acids. Germline CDR1 and CDR2: MNHEY and SMNVEV (reference sequence). CDR3 sequence (DNA): TGTGCCAGCAGCCTAGGGAAAGGGGCCTACGAGCAGTACGTC. Protein product: CASSLGKGAYEQYV.

The chain has TRBV28 and TRBJ2-7, with TRBD1 matching over 10 bases. Germline V gene sequence: CDR1 MDHEN, CDR2 SYDVKM. The CDR3 is 14 amino acids. V shed 7 bases and J 2 bases; nucleotides not matched to a gene: 5. The CDR3 is CASTAGQGAYEQYV. CDR3 nucleotides: TGTGCCAGCACCGCCGGACAGGGGGCCTACGAGCAGTACGTC.

The rearrangement links TRBV27 to TRBJ2-1; D gene uncertain. The CDR3 consists of 16 residues. Germline assignment: CDR1 MNHEY and CDR2 SMNVEV (reference sequence). Trimming took off 0 bases at V and 2 bases at J, with 11 bases between the two ends. CDR3 loop: CASSLSARAPYNEQFF. The DNA for the CDR3 is TGTGCCAGCAGTTTATCGGCTCGGGCCCCCTACAATGAGCAGTTCTTC.